Presented here are 25 T cell receptor beta chains from one specimen sequenced in a study of T cell repertoires in cytomegalovirus infection. TCRdb reprocessed the reads with MiXCR, giving one entry per CDR3 protein. This table holds roughly 340,000 distinct CDR3 sequences, approximately 32% found once. Their antigens remain unidentified. The material was cultured PBMCs, obtained from culture after CMV antigen stimulation. The receptors derive from a human donor in good health (CMV status not recorded). Some clones in this sample may be carry-over from other donors' samples.

This chain connects TRBV11-2 to TRBJ2-5; 8 positions match TRBD2. V shed 6 bases, J shed 0 bases, and the junction held 15 bases outside the gene matches. The CDR3 spans 18 residues. Germline CDR1 is SGHAT and CDR2 is FQNNGV. The CDR3 loop reads CASRGIRGKRGYQETQYF. The CDR3 DNA sequence: TGTGCCAGCAGAGGGATAAGAGGGAAGCGGGGGTACCAAGAGACCCAGTACTTC.

The chain carries TRBV20-1 and TRBJ1-5, with a weak D call TRBD1 (6 bases). This CDR3 has 16 residues. In germline, CDR1 is DFQATT, CDR2 SNEGSKA (reference sequence). The V and J ends lost 3 bases and 0 bases respectively, with 15 bases between them. The CDR3 DNA is TGCAGTGCTAGCCGGGACAATACTTTTAGCAATCAGCCCCAGCATTTT. This sequence encodes CSASRDNTFSNQPQHF.

A few counts support this clonotype. The J gene is TRBJ1-2, the V gene TRBV29-1; D not resolved. The V end was cut by 3 bases, the J end by 8 bases, with 7 bases between. The CDR3 is 10 residues long. Germline V gene lookup returns CDR1 SQVTM and CDR2 ANQGSEA. CDR3 nucleotide sequence: TGCAGCGTTGACAGGCTCGGCTACACCTTC. Protein product: CSVDRLGYTF. The full variable domain, rest sourced from reference TRBV29-1 and TRBJ1-2, is SAVISQKPSRDICQRGTSLTIQCQVDSQVTMMFWYRQQPGQSLTLIATANQGSEATYESGFVIDKFPISRPNLTFSTLTVSNMSPEDSSIYLCSVDRLGYTFGSGTRLTVV.

This clonotype was seen more than once but under ten times. At one end the junction does not follow the germline gene, possibly because of a read error. The CDR3 loop is CASSLAGSGSMDF. The CDR3 DNA reads as TGTGCCAGCAGCTTAGCGGGTAGCGGGAGTATGGACTTC. This chain uses TRBV7-9 with TRBJ2-7, with TRBD2 matching 9 bases. The germline V gene has CDR1 SEHNR and CDR2 FQNEAQ (reference sequence). The CDR3 totals 13 residues.

The genes are TRBV7-8 and TRBJ2-7; either TRBD1 or TRBD2 may fit D (5 bases each). CDR3 length: 14 residues. The V gene lost 4 bases and the J gene lost 3 bases, with 13 bases spanning the gap. Germline values: CDR1 SGHVS, CDR2 FQNEAQ. The CDR3 DNA follows: TGTGCCAGCAGCTCAAGGGAGACAGACTACGAGCAGTACTTC. It codes for CASSSRETDYEQYF.

This clonotype was observed a few times. J is TRBJ2-1 and V is TRBV5-1; 7 nucleotides align to TRBD2. This CDR3 has 16 residues. Losses at the gene ends were 4 bases for V and 8 bases for J; bases not matched to a gene: 15. CDR1 SGHRS and CDR2 YFSETQ come from the germline V gene. The CDR3 nucleotides are TGCGCCAGCAGCCCGGTGGGGGGAGGGCCAGGAGATGAGCAGTTCTTC. This gives the protein CASSPVGGGPGDEQFF.

The rearrangement uses TRBV7-6 and TRBJ2-7; 7 positions match TRBD1. Germline V gene sequence: CDR1 SGHVS, CDR2 FNYEAQ. The ends lost 5 bases at V and 1 base at J; junction bases unmatched: 5. CDR3 length equals 14 residues. For the CDR3, the DNA is TGTGCCAGCAGCGGATTACAGGGGTCCTACGAGCAGTACTTC. Encoded protein: CASSGLQGSYEQYF.

The genes are TRBV5-4 and TRBJ2-1; D is unclear. CDR1 and CDR2 from the germline V gene are SGHNT and YYREEE (reference sequence). CDR3 length: 14 residues. Trimming shortened V by 4 bases and J by 10 bases, and 18 bases separated the two germline ends. CDR3 nucleotide sequence: TGTGCCAGCAGCCCTTCGGGCACCCCGGCGGAGCAGTTCTTC. Residues: CASSPSGTPAEQFF.

The sample holds many counts of this clonotype. The J gene is TRBJ2-2, the V gene TRBV7-9; D may be TRBD1 (5 bases). V was shortened by 5 bases and J by 3 bases, with 10 bases between the two germline ends. Germline V gene data show CDR1 as SEHNR and CDR2 as FQNEAQ (reference sequence). CDR3 length: 14 amino acids. CDR3 DNA sequence: TGTGCCAGCAGCGTCGACAGAGACACCGGGGAGCTGTTTTTT. Translated: CASSVDRDTGELFF.

In the case of this clonotype: This may come from a read error, since a much larger clone is one base off. The chain employs TRBV7-3 and TRBJ2-6; D gene unclear. Trimming removed 7 bases at V and 0 bases at J, with 7 bases between. This CDR3 contains 14 residues. CDR1 is SGHTA, CDR2 FQGTGA, per germline. CDR3 sequence reads: CASTASSGANVLTF. In nucleotides, the CDR3 is TGTGCCAGCACCGCAAGCTCTGGGGCCAACGTCCTGACTTTC.

In this sample, this clonotype turned up many times. The V gene is TRBV7-9, the J gene TRBJ2-1; possible D gene TRBD1, 6 bases. The CDR3 is 17 amino acids. V was cut by 5 bases and J by 3 bases, with 20 bases left in between. CDR1 and CDR2 from the germline V gene are SEHNR and FQNEAQ (reference sequence). CDR3 sequence: CASSAPDRLNFYNEQFF. As DNA, the CDR3 is TGTGCCAGCAGCGCACCAGACAGGTTAAATTTCTACAATGAGCAGTTCTTC.

J is TRBJ2-3 and V is TRBV14, with 8 bases aligning to TRBD2. With V trimmed by 2 bases and J by 1 base, 8 bases remained unmatched. The CDR3 extends over 17 amino acids. Looked up from germline, CDR1 is SGHDN and CDR2 is FVKESK. Here the CDR3 DNA reads TGTGCCAGCAGCCAACCGACCTCGACTAGCGGCACAGATACGCAGTATTTT. As protein: CASSQPTSTSGTDTQYF.

The J gene is TRBJ1-4, the V gene TRBV30, with a weak D call TRBD1 (6 bases). CDR3 length equals 15 residues. From germline, CDR1 is GTSNPN and CDR2 SVGIG (reference sequence). The V end was cut by 3 bases, the J end by 6 bases, with 17 bases between. The CDR3 sequence is CAWRDSLTVDEKLFF. The CDR3, as DNA: TGTGCCTGGAGGGACAGCCTTACGGTAGATGAAAAACTGTTTTTT.

V is TRBV24-1 and J is TRBJ2-1; 9 nucleotides match TRBD2. Germline lookup yields CDR1 KGHDR and CDR2 SFDVKD. The length of the CDR3 is 14 residues. V gave up 4 bases and J gave up 6 bases; unmatched junction bases: 3. CDR3 residues: CATSEPGLANEQFF. CDR3 DNA sequence: TGTGCCACCAGTGAGCCGGGACTAGCCAATGAGCAGTTCTTC.

The chain is built from TRBV14 and TRBJ1-1; 9 nucleotides match TRBD1. CDR3 length: 16 amino acids. In germline, CDR1 is SGHDN, CDR2 FVKESK. J was trimmed by 2 bases and V by 1 base; bases with no gene match: 5. The DNA for the CDR3 is TGTGCCAGCAGCCAAGTACCGGGACAGGGAAACACTGAAGCTTTCTTT. This codes for CASSQVPGQGNTEAFF.

This clonotype came up many times. The rearrangement joins TRBV6-1 to TRBJ2-1; 8 bases agree with TRBD2. J lost 2 bases, V lost 6 bases, and 6 bases had no gene match. CDR1 MNHNS and CDR2 SASEGT come from the germline V gene. The CDR3 has 15 residues. CDR3 loop: CASRERAGAYNEQFF. CDR3 bases: TGTGCCAGCAGGGAGAGAGCGGGGGCCTACAATGAGCAGTTCTTC.

This rearrangement joins TRBV2 to TRBJ2-1; D is perhaps TRBD1 (5 bases). Germline values: CDR1 SNHLY, CDR2 FYNNEI. This CDR3 contains 15 residues. Trimming removed 4 bases at V and 9 bases at J, with 19 bases between. The CDR3 sequence: CASSGGPGLVGEQFF. The CDR3 DNA sequence: TGTGCCAGCAGTGGTGGACCAGGGCTTGTTGGTGAGCAGTTCTTC.

This clonotype came up once. The gene calls are TRBV5-6 and TRBJ1-2; D gene unclear. In germline, CDR1 is SGHDT, CDR2 YYEEEE. V lost 2 bases and J 8 bases, leaving 13 bases between the germline ends. The CDR3 consists of 13 residues. This CDR3 is CASSFLIKGGYTF. CDR3 bases: TGTGCCAGCAGCTTCCTAATAAAGGGAGGCTACACCTTC.

V and J are TRBV15 and TRBJ1-3, with D possibly being TRBD1 (5 bases). V was trimmed by 0 bases and J by 1 base, leaving 7 bases between them. The CDR3 sequence is 15 residues long. Germline lookup yields CDR1 LNHNV and CDR2 YYDKDF (reference sequence). DNA of the CDR3: TGTGCCACCAGCAGAGAACAGGCTTCTGGAAACACCATATATTTT. Residues: CATSREQASGNTIYF.

The rearrangement joins TRBV20-1 to TRBJ2-6; 11 bases line up with TRBD2. The germline CDR1 and CDR2 sequences are DFQATT and SNEGSKA (reference sequence). V shed 0 bases, J shed 5 bases, and the junction held 15 bases outside the gene matches. The CDR3 covers 20 residues. The chain's CDR3 is CSAREALAGGPTRRANVLTF. The CDR3 DNA reads as TGCAGTGCTAGAGAAGCTTTAGCGGGAGGGCCTACGAGGCGGGCCAACGTCCTGACTTTC.

This clonotype was found a few times. V usage is TRBV19 and J usage is TRBJ1-1, with 7 bases identical to TRBD1. Germline-derived CDR1 and CDR2 are LNHDA and SQIVND (reference sequence). The V segment lost 3 bases and the J segment 0 bases; nucleotides outside the gene matches: 7. The CDR3 runs to 16 residues. The CDR3 region has the DNA TGTGCCAGTAGTATTCCGGCAGGGGGTGTGAACACTGAAGCTTTCTTT. Protein product: CASSIPAGGVNTEAFF.

This clonotype was seen only a few times. This sequence joins TRBV5-4 and TRBJ2-3; TRBD2 matches 11 bases. Germline lookup yields CDR1 SGHNT and CDR2 YYREEE (reference sequence). V gave up 5 bases and J gave up 4 bases; unmatched junction bases: 6. This CDR3 has 15 amino acids. The CDR3 is CASSLAGGVADTQYF. The CDR3 DNA sequence: TGTGCCAGCAGTTTAGCGGGAGGGGTAGCAGATACGCAGTATTTT.

V usage is TRBV28 and J usage is TRBJ1-4, with 7 bases that match TRBD1. Germline V CDR1 and CDR2: MDHEN, SYDVKM. The CDR3 is made up of 12 amino acids. V was clipped by 7 bases and J by 8 bases; unmatched bases: 4. The DNA for the CDR3 is TGTGCCAGCACCCAACAGGGGGAAAAACTGTTTTTT. It specifies CASTQQGEKLFF. The full variable domain, rest sourced from reference TRBV28 and TRBJ1-4, is DVKVTQSSRYLVKRTGEKVFLECVQDMDHENMFWYRQDPGLGLRLIYFSYDVKMKEKGDIPEGYSVSREKKERFSLILESASTNQTSMYLCASTQQGEKLFFGSGTQLSVL.

This chain uses TRBV7-3 with TRBJ1-1; D is unresolved. CDR3 length: 11 residues. CDR1 is SGHTA and CDR2 is FQGTGA in the germline V gene. V shed 8 bases and J shed 8 bases, with 12 bases lying between them. CDR3 amino acids: CASSAGLEAFF. In DNA, the CDR3 is TGTGCCAGCTCCGCGGGGTTAGAAGCTTTCTTT.

The table lists this clonotype with a few counts. The rearrangement uses TRBV18 and TRBJ1-2; no definite D call. CDR3 size: 12 residues. The germline V and J ends were trimmed by 0 bases and 7 bases, with 6 bases remaining between them. The germline gives CDR1 KGHSH, CDR2 LQKENI. This chain's CDR3 is CASSPPEGGYTF. In DNA form, the CDR3 reads TGTGCCAGCTCACCACCGGAGGGTGGCTACACCTTC. The full variable domain, its missing parts supplied by reference TRBV18 and TRBJ1-2, is NAGVMQNPRHLVRRRGQEARLRCSPMKGHSHVYWYRQLPEEGLKFMVYLQKENIIDESGMPKERFSAEFPKEGPSILRIQQVVRGDSAAYFCASSPPEGGYTFGSGTRLTVV.